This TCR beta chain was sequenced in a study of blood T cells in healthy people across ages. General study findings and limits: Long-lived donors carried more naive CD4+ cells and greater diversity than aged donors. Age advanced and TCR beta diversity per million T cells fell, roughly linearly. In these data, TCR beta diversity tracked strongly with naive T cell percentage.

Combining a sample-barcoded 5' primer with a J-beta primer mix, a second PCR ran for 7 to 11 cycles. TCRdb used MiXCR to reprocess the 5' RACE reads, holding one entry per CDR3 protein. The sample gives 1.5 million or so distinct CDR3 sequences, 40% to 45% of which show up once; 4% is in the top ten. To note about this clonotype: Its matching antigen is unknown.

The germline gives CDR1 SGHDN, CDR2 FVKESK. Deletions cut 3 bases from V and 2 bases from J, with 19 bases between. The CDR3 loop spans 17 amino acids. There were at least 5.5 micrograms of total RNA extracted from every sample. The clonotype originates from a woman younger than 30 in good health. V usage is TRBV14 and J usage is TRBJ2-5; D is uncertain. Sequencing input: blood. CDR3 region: CASSQLGFGKTQETQYF. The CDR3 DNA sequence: TGTGCCAGCAGCCAGCTGGGTTTTGGCAAGACACAAGAGACCCAGTACTTC.